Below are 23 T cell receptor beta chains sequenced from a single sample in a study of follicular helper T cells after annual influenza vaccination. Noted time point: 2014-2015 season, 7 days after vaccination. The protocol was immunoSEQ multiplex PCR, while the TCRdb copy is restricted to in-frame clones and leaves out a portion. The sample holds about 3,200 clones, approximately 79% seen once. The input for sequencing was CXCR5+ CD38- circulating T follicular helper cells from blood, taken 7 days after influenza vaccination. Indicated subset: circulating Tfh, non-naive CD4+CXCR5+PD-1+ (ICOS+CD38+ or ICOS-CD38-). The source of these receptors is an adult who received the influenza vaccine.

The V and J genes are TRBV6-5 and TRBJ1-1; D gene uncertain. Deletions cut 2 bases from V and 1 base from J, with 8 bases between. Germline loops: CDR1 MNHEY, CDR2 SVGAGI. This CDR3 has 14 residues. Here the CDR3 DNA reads TGTGCCAGCAGTTACGACGAAGGGAACACTGAAGCTTTCTTT. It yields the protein CASSYDEGNTEAFF.

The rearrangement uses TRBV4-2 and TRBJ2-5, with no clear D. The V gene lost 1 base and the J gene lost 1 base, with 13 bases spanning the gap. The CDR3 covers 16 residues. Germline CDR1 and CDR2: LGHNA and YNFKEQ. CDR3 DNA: TGTGCCAGCAGCCAAGGGTCACAGATCTTCCAAGAGACCCAGTACTTC. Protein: CASSQGSQIFQETQYF.

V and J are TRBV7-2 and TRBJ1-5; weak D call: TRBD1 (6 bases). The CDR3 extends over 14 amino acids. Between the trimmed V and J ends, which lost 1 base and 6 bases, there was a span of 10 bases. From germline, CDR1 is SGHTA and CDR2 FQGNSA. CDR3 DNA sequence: TGTGCCAGCAGCTTAGAGGGGGGGATTCAGCCCCAGCATTTT. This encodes CASSLEGGIQPQHF.

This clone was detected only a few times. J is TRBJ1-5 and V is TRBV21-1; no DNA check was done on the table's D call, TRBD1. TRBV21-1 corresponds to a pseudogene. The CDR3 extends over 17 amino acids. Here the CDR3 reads CASNPPDRGRANQPQHF. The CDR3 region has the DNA TGTGCCAGCAACCCGCCGGACAGGGGTAGGGCCAATCAGCCCCAGCATTTT.

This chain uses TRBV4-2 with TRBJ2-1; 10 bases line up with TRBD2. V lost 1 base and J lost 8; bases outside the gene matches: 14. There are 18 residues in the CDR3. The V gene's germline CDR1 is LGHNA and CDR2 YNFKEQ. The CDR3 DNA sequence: TGTGCCAGCAGCCAAGCGCTACAAGCGGGGGGGCGGTCCGATGAGCAGTTCTTC. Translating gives CASSQALQAGGRSDEQFF.

DNA of the CDR3: TGTGCCAGCTCGGGGACGCAGCTCCAAGAGACCCAGTACTTC. This codes for CASSGTQLQETQYF. V usage is TRBV18 and J usage is TRBJ2-5; D tentatively reads TRBD1 or TRBD2 (5 bases each). The germline CDR1 and CDR2 sequences are KGHSH and LQKENI. The V gene lost 6 bases and the J gene lost 1 base, with 12 bases spanning the gap. This CDR3 is 14 amino acids long.

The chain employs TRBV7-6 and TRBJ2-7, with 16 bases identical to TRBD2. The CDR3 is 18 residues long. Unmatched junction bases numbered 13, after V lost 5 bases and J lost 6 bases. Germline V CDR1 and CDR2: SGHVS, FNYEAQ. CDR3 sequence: CASSPFGTSGGARREQYF. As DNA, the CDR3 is TGTGCCAGCAGCCCTTTCGGGACTAGCGGGGGGGCCCGACGCGAGCAGTACTTC.

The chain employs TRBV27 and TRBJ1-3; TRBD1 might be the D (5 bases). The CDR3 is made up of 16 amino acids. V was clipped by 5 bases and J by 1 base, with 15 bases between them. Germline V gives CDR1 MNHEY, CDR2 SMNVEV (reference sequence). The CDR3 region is CASSQWGVVSGNTIYF. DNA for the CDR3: TGTGCCAGCAGTCAATGGGGGGTTGTTTCTGGAAACACCATATATTTT.

As DNA, the CDR3 is TGTGCCAGCACCCCTGATCGGGGACGGGACACTGAAGCTTTCTTT. Amino acid sequence: CASTPDRGRDTEAFF. This chain uses TRBV4-2 with TRBJ1-1, with D possibly being TRBD1 (5 bases). In germline, CDR1 is LGHNA, CDR2 YNFKEQ. The CDR3 totals 15 residues. Trimming shortened V by 7 bases and J by 3 bases, and 18 bases separated the two germline ends.

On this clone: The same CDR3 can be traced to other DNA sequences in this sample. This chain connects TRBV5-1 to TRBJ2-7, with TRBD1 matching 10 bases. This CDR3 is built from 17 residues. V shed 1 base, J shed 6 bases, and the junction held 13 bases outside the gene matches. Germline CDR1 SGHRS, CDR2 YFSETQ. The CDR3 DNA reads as TGCGCCAGCAGCTTGTATGGTCGGGGGGACAGGGGTCTCGAGCAGTACTTC. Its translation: CASSLYGRGDRGLEQYF. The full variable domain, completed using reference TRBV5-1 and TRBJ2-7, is KAGVTQTPRYLIKTRGQQVTLSCSPISGHRSVSWYQQTPGQGLQFLFEYFSETQRNKGNFPGRFSGRQFSNSRSEMNVSTLELGDSALYLCASSLYGRGDRGLEQYFGPGTRLTVT.

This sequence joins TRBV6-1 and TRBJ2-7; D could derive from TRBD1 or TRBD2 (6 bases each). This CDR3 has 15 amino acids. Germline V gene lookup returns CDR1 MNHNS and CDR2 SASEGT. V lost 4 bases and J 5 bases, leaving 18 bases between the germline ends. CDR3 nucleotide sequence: TGTGCCAGCAGTGGCCGGGGGCTAGTCCGTGACGAGCAGTACTTC. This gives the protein CASSGRGLVRDEQYF.

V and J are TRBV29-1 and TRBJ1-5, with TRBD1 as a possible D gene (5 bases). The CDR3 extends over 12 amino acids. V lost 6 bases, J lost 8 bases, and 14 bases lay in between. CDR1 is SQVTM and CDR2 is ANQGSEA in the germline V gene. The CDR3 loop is CSVLTQGEPQHF. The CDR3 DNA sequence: TGCAGCGTGCTAACCCAGGGTGAGCCCCAGCATTTT.

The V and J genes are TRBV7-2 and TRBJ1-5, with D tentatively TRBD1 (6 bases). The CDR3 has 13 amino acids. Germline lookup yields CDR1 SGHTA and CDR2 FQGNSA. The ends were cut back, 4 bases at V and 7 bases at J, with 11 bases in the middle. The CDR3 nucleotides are TGTGCCAGCAGCTCTCAGGGGAACCAGCCCCAGCATTTT. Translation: CASSSQGNQPQHF.

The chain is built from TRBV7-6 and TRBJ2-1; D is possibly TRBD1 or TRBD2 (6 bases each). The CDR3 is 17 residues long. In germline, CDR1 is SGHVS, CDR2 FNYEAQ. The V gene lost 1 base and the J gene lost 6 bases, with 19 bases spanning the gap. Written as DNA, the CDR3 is TGTGCCAGCAGCTTAGAACATTGGGGGGCGTCTGGCAATGAGCAGTTCTTC. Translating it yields CASSLEHWGASGNEQFF. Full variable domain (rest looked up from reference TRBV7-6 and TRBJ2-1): GAGVSQSPRYKVTKRGQDVALRCDPISGHVSLYWYRQALGQGPEFLTYFNYEAQQDKSGLPNDRFSAERPEGSISTLTIQRTEQRDSAMYRCASSLEHWGASGNEQFFGPGTRLTVL.

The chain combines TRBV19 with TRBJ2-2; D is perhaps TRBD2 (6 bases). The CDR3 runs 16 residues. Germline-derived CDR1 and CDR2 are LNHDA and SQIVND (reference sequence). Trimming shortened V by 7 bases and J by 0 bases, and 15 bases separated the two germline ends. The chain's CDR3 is CASKREPTANTGELFF. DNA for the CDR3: TGTGCCAGTAAACGGGAGCCAACGGCGAACACCGGGGAGCTGTTTTTT.

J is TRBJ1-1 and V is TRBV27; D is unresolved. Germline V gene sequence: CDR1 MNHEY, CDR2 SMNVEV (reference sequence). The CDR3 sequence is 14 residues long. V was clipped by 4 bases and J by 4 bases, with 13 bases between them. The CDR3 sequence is CASSSLLGFTEAFF. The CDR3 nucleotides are TGTGCCAGCAGTTCTCTGCTAGGGTTCACTGAAGCTTTCTTT.

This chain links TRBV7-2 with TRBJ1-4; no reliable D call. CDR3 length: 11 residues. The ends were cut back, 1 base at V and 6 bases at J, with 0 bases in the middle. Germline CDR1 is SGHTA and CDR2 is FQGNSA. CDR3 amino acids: CASSLDEKLFF. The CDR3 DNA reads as TGTGCCAGCAGCTTAGATGAAAAACTGTTTTTT.

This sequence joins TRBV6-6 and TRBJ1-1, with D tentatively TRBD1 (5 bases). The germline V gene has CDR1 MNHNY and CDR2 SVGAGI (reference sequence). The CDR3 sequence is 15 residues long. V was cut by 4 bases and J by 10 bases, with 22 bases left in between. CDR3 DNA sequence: TGTGCCAGCAGTTCCCACCAGGTTGTGGGCGGGGGAGCTTTCTTT. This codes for CASSSHQVVGGGAFF.

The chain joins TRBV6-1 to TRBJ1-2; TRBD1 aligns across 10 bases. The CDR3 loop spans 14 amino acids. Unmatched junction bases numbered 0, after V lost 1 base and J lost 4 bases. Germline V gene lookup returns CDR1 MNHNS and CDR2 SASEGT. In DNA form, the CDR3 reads TGTGCCAGCAGTGAAGGGACAGGGGGCTATGGCTACACCTTC. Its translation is CASSEGTGGYGYTF.

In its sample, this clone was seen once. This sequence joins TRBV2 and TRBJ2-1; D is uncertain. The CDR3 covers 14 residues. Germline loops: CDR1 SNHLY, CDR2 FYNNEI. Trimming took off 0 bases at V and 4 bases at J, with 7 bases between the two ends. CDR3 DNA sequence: TGTGCCAGCAGTGAAGCGACGGTTTACAATGAGCAGTTCTTC. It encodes CASSEATVYNEQFF.

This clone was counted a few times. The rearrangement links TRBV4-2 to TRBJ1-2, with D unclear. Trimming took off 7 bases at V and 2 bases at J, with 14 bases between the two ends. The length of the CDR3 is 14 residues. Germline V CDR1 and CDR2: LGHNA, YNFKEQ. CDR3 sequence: CASTLDTNNYGYTF. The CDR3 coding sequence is TGTGCCAGCACCCTAGACACGAACAACTATGGCTACACCTTC.

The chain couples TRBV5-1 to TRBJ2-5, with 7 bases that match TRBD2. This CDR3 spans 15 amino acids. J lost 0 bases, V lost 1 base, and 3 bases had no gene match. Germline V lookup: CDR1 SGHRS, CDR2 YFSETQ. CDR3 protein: CASSLMGGNQETQYF. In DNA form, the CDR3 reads TGCGCCAGCAGCTTGATGGGAGGGAACCAAGAGACCCAGTACTTC.

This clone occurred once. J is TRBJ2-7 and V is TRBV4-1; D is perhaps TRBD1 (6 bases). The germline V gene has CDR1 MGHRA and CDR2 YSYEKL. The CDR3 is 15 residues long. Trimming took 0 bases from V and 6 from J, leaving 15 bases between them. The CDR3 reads CASSQEGTRRGEQYF. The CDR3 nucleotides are TGCGCCAGCAGCCAAGAGGGGACAAGAAGGGGCGAGCAGTACTTC.